Presented here are 19 T cell receptor beta chains from one specimen sequenced in a study of CD8+ T cells in alopecia areata. Extracted from the samples, RNA was reverse transcribed into cDNA to serve as the sequencing template. Only in-frame clones appear in the TCRdb table, and some are missing; sequencing was by immunoSEQ multiplex PCR. The sample lists 55,000 to 70,000 clones; about half were seen once. Sequencing was performed on CD8+ T cells sorted from blood, taken at week 0. These receptors came from a human donor with alopecia areata.

The chain employs TRBV9 and TRBJ1-1; unclear D gene. This CDR3 spans 15 amino acids. CDR1 and CDR2 (germline): SGDLS, YYNGEE. Trimming shortened V by 4 bases and J by 2 bases, and 15 bases separated the two germline ends. As DNA, the CDR3 is TGTGCCAGCAGCCCCAATGGGCAGATTAACACTGAAGCTTTCTTT. Amino acid sequence: CASSPNGQINTEAFF.

The CDR3 sequence: CSGGTSGDGELFF. In nucleotides, the CDR3 is TGCAGCGGTGGGACTAGCGGAGACGGGGAGCTGTTTTTT. The V gene is TRBV29-1, the J gene TRBJ2-2; 11 bases are shared with TRBD2. V lost 7 bases and J lost 7; bases outside the gene matches: 5. Germline CDR1 reads SQVTM; CDR2 reads ANQGSEA. The CDR3 extends over 13 amino acids.

The rearrangement joins TRBV7-9 to TRBJ2-3; D not resolved. V lost 2 bases and J lost 3, with 12 bases in between. The CDR3 spans 15 residues. CDR1 and CDR2 (germline): SEHNR, FQNEAQ (reference sequence). The CDR3 sequence is CASSLLAATTDTQYF. For the CDR3, the DNA is TGTGCCAGCAGCTTACTGGCGGCAACAACAGATACGCAGTATTTT.

This clone was counted a single time. The V call is TRBV2, the J call TRBJ1-1, with D possibly matching TRBD1 (5 bases). The CDR3 is 14 amino acids. Between the trimmed V and J ends, which lost 10 bases and 0 bases, there was a span of 15 bases. Germline V gene data show CDR1 as SNHLY and CDR2 as FYNNEI. This chain's CDR3 is CAILGGDLNTEAFF. CDR3 sequence (DNA): TGTGCCATCCTCGGGGGAGATTTGAACACTGAAGCTTTCTTT.

J is TRBJ2-5 and V is TRBV4-1; 8 bases match TRBD1. CDR1 and CDR2 (germline): MGHRA, YSYEKL. With 5 bases clipped from V and 3 bases from J, the junction kept 5 bases outside the gene matches. The CDR3 is made up of 14 amino acids. CDR3 in DNA: TGCGCCAGCAGCGGGGTACAGGGGGAAGAGACCCAGTACTTC. Translating gives CASSGVQGEETQYF.

The chain employs TRBV29-1 and TRBJ2-3; tentatively, D is TRBD2 (5 bases). The CDR3 is 13 amino acids. Trimming took off 4 bases at V and 3 bases at J, with 11 bases between the two ends. Germline CDR1 is SQVTM and CDR2 is ANQGSEA. The CDR3 DNA sequence: TGCAGCGTTGTTGAGGGTCGGACAGATACGCAGTATTTT. Translation: CSVVEGRTDTQYF.

V usage is TRBV18 and J usage is TRBJ1-1; the D gene is possibly TRBD1 (5 bases). Germline loops: CDR1 KGHSH, CDR2 LQKENI. Trimming left V 3 bases short and J 6 bases short, with 8 bases between. The CDR3 length is 12 residues. CDR3 sequence reads: CASSPGGPEAFF. The DNA for the CDR3 is TGTGCCAGCTCACCGGGGGGTCCTGAAGCTTTCTTT.

This chain links TRBV5-4 with TRBJ2-1, with 10 bases that match TRBD2. Germline CDR1 is SGHNT and CDR2 is YYREEE (reference sequence). With V trimmed by 5 bases and J by 10 bases, 9 bases remained unmatched. CDR3 length: 14 residues. CDR3 in amino acids: CASRDLAGANEQFF. The CDR3 DNA sequence: TGTGCCAGCAGAGACCTAGCGGGAGCGAACGAGCAGTTCTTC.

The J gene is TRBJ2-7, the V gene TRBV11-2; D is ambiguous. The CDR3 loop spans 12 amino acids. Trimming cost V 6 bases and J 2 bases, with 8 bases left between them. Germline V CDR1 and CDR2: SGHAT, FQNNGV. This CDR3 reads CASRDGAYEQYF. CDR3 bases: TGTGCCAGCAGGGATGGAGCCTACGAGCAGTACTTC.

This clone was counted between two and nine times. The chain has TRBV6-6 and TRBJ2-2; possible D gene TRBD2, 5 bases. V was clipped by 6 bases and J by 3 bases, with 14 bases between them. CDR1 MNHNY and CDR2 SVGAGI come from the germline V gene (reference sequence). The CDR3 is 15 amino acids. CDR3 region: CASRRTSVYTGELFF. As DNA, the CDR3 is TGTGCCAGCAGAAGAACTAGTGTATACACCGGGGAGCTGTTTTTT.

Points on this clone: This sequence is one base from a far larger clone and is likely a read error. The genes are TRBV25-1 and TRBJ2-7; D possibly corresponds to TRBD2 (7 bases). Germline assignment: CDR1 MGHDK and CDR2 SYGVNS. V shed 6 bases and J shed 6 bases, with 12 bases lying between them. This CDR3 has 12 amino acids. The CDR3 region is CASSPRGAEQYF. The DNA of the CDR3 is TGTGCCAGCAGCCCCCGGGGGGCCGAGCAGTACTTC.

The chain employs TRBV14 and TRBJ1-2; no clear D gene. The V end was cut by 1 base, the J end by 4 bases, with 7 bases between. Per germline, CDR1 SGHDN and CDR2 FVKESK. The CDR3 consists of 13 residues. The CDR3 spells CASSQAPAYGYTF. CDR3 DNA: TGTGCCAGCAGCCAAGCACCGGCCTATGGCTACACCTTC.

Within the sample, this clone is medium-sized. J is TRBJ2-5 and V is TRBV2, with D perhaps TRBD1 (6 bases). CDR3 length: 15 amino acids. Trimming pared 10 bases from V and 0 bases from J, leaving 18 bases between. Germline CDR1 and CDR2: SNHLY and FYNNEI. Here the CDR3 reads CAILRGSGYQETQYF. CDR3 coding DNA: TGTGCCATTCTGAGGGGGAGTGGGTACCAAGAGACCCAGTACTTC.

This clone has more than one count but fewer than ten. The chain couples TRBV7-9 to TRBJ1-3; 7 bases line up with TRBD1. The CDR3 totals 15 residues. Per germline, CDR1 SEHNR and CDR2 FQNEAQ (reference sequence). The J segment lost 5 bases and the V segment lost 5 bases, leaving 9 bases of the junction unmatched. This CDR3 is CASSLRDSGRNTIYF. The DNA for the CDR3 is TGTGCCAGCAGCCTCCGGGACAGCGGTAGAAACACCATATATTTT.

This sequence joins TRBV2 and TRBJ2-7, with TRBD2 identical over 7 bases. Germline CDR1 is SNHLY and CDR2 is FYNNEI. The CDR3 spans 13 residues. Trimming at V came to 6 bases and at J to 2 bases, leaving 4 bases not matched to a gene. CDR3 nucleotide sequence: TGTGCCAGCAGGGGAGGGGAAACCTACGAGCAGTACTTC. Protein sequence: CASRGGETYEQYF.

V is TRBV7-9 and J is TRBJ2-5; 9 nucleotides align to TRBD1. CDR3 size: 13 residues. Trimming removed 8 bases from V and 5 bases from J; junction bases left unmatched: 6. Germline V gene data show CDR1 as SEHNR and CDR2 as FQNEAQ (reference sequence). The CDR3 nucleotides read TGTGCCAGCGGGGACAGGGCTTATGAGACCCAGTACTTC. Residues: CASGDRAYETQYF.

CDR3 sequence (DNA): TGTGCCAGCAGCGTTGTTGGGAGGGAAACAGATACGCAGTATTTT. Protein: CASSVVGRETDTQYF. V usage is TRBV9 and J usage is TRBJ2-3; 7 bases are a match to TRBD2. Germline lookup yields CDR1 SGDLS and CDR2 YYNGEE. The V segment lost 2 bases and the J segment 3 bases; nucleotides outside the gene matches: 6. This CDR3 comprises 15 residues. Together with reference TRBV9 and TRBJ2-3, the CDR3 gives the full variable domain: DSGVTQTPKHLITATGQRVTLRCSPRSGDLSVYWYQQSLDQGLQFLIQYYNGEERAKGNILERFSAQQFPDLHSELNLSSLELGDSALYFCASSVVGRETDTQYFGPGTRLTVL.

This rearrangement joins TRBV10-3 to TRBJ2-7; D gene ambiguous. V lost 8 bases and J 3 bases, leaving 8 bases between the germline ends. CDR1 ENHRY and CDR2 SYGVKD come from the germline V gene. This CDR3 is 11 amino acids long. The CDR3 sequence: CAIQDGYEQYF. The CDR3 DNA reads as TGTGCCATCCAGGACGGCTACGAGCAGTACTTC.

Note on this clone: Other DNA sequences in the same sample also yield this CDR3. The chain couples TRBV4-1 to TRBJ2-2, with 15 bases matching TRBD2. The CDR3 sequence is 16 residues long. Trimming cost V 4 bases and J 6 bases; bases outside gene matches: 3. Germline CDR1 MGHRA, CDR2 YSYEKL. CDR3 in amino acids: CASSPGLAGGPGELFF. The CDR3 bases are TGCGCCAGCAGCCCCGGACTAGCGGGAGGGCCCGGGGAGCTGTTTTTT.